This T cell receptor (beta chain) was profiled in a study of cytomegalovirus exposure and HLA in healthy donors. Overall study findings and caveats: Presence/absence results assume similar sequencing depth per donor, which may not hold.

In the case of this clone: Its antigen is as yet unknown.

PCR involved 60 Vbeta and 13 Jbeta primers. TCRdb's copy holds only in-frame clones and misses some; the assay was immunoSEQ multiplex PCR. The top ten hold 1.5% to 2% of the sample, which has about 130,000 clones, roughly 84% seen once. Trimming took off 5 bases at V and 5 bases at J, with 16 bases between the two ends. This CDR3 contains 14 residues. The V gene's germline CDR1 is MGHDK and CDR2 SYGVNS. Specimen: PBMCs. The TCR comes from a boy younger than 18 in good health and CMV-seronegative. The chain recombines TRBV25-1 with TRBJ2-7, with D possibly matching TRBD2 (6 bases). In nucleotides, the CDR3 is TGTGCCAGCAGTATCTTGGTGGAGGGCAACGAGCAGTACTTC. This codes for CASSILVEGNEQYF.